The 5 T cell receptor beta chains given below trace back to one sample, sequenced in a study of CD8 T cells in Susac syndrome (dated by TCRdb to about 2019). Library method: the immunoSEQ multiplex PCR assay. RNA was extracted with the RNeasy kit and about 0.5 to 1 ug was reverse transcribed using random hexamers. The raw public data were reprocessed by TCRdb itself: fastp quality trimming at Q25, MiXCR clonotype calling, in-frame beta chains only. Entries are consolidated by CDR3 protein sequence, retaining the most common genes and DNA. Across this sample there are roughly 150,000 distinct CDR3 sequences, with roughly 96% seen only once. 0.16% of the sample rests with the top ten. Input material: CD4+ T cells from PBMCs. These receptors all stem from a human donor with Susac syndrome.

This clonotype has only one observation. V gene TRBV25-1 combines with J gene TRBJ1-6; D uncertain. Germline CDR1 is MGHDK and CDR2 is SYGVNS. V was clipped by 1 base and J by 8 bases, with 21 bases between them. The CDR3 sequence is 18 residues long. The CDR3 DNA reads TGTGCCAGCAGTGAATCAGGCCCCCTTCAGGCAAGCGATTCACCCCTCCACTTT. Translated, it gives CASSESGPLQASDSPLHF.

V usage is TRBV18 and J usage is TRBJ2-6; weak D call: TRBD2 (5 bases). Germline V CDR1 and CDR2: KGHSH, LQKENI. V gave up 3 bases and J gave up 0 bases, with 12 bases separating them. CDR3 length: 17 residues. CDR3 bases: TGTGCCAGCTCACCTCAGGACTCCCTCTCTGGGGCCAACGTCCTGACTTTC. Translation: CASSPQDSLSGANVLTF. The variable domain in full, completed from reference TRBV18 and TRBJ2-6, reads NAGVMQNPRHLVRRRGQEARLRCSPMKGHSHVYWYRQLPEEGLKFMVYLQKENIIDESGMPKERFSAEFPKEGPSILRIQQVVRGDSAAYFCASSPQDSLSGANVLTFGAGSRLTVL.

The chain is built from TRBV18 and TRBJ2-2; D not resolved. The CDR3 is 15 residues long. CDR1 and CDR2 from the germline V gene are KGHSH and LQKENI. V was trimmed by 0 bases and J by 4 bases, leaving 9 bases between them. The CDR3 is CASSPPAAATGELFF. In DNA, the CDR3 is TGTGCCAGCTCACCACCGGCCGCGGCCACCGGGGAGCTGTTTTTT.

The chain recombines TRBV20-1 with TRBJ2-7; 7 bases are a match to TRBD2. Germline-derived CDR1 and CDR2 are DFQATT and SNEGSKA (reference sequence). The CDR3 covers 13 residues. The V and J ends lost 2 bases and 1 base, in that order; junction bases with no gene match: 2. In DNA form, the CDR3 reads TGCAGTGCTAGACTAGCGGCATCCTACGAGCAGTACTTC. This sequence encodes CSARLAASYEQYF.

The chain joins TRBV19 to TRBJ2-7; no firm D call. Looked up from germline, CDR1 is LNHDA and CDR2 is SQIVND (reference sequence). Between the trimmed V and J ends, which lost 1 base and 4 bases, there was a span of 8 bases. The CDR3 sequence is 13 residues long. Here the CDR3 reads CASSIGEGYEQYF. The CDR3 DNA is TGTGCCAGTAGTATAGGGGAAGGATACGAGCAGTACTTC.